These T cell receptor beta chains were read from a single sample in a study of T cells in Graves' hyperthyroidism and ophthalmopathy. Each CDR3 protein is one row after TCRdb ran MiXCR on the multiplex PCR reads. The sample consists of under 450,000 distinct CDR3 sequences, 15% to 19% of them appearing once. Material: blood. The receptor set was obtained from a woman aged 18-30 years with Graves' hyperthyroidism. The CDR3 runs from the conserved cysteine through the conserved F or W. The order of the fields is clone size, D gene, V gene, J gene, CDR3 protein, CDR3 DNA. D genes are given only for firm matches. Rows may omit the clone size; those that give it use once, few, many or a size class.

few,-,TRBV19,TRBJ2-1,CASSINREQFF,TGTGCCAGTAGTATTAACCGGGAGCAGTTCTTC
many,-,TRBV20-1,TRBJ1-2,CSAVGGQRFSGGYTF,TGCAGTGCTGTGGGCGGACAGCGGTTCTCGGGGGGCTACACCTTC
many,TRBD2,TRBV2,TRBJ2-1,CASSHSGGAGPYNEQFF,TGTGCCAGCAGTCATAGCGGGGGGGCCGGGCCCTACAATGAGCAGTTCTTC
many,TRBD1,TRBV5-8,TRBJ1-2,CASSWTGVNGYTF,TGTGCCAGCAGCTGGACAGGGGTGAATGGCTACACCTTC
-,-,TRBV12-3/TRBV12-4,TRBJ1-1,CASSSRGGGVEVAFF,TGTGCCAGCAGCTCAAGGGGGGGGGGAGTTGAAGTCGCTTTCTTT
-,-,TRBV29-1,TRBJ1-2,CSVEGVMGYTF,TGCAGCGTCGAAGGGGTTATGGGCTACACCTTC
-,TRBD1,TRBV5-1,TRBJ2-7,CASSRGTGLFSEQYF,TGCGCCAGCAGCCGGGGGACAGGGCTTTTCTCCGAGCAGTACTTC
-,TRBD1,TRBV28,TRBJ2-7,CASRSSGTGYTYEQYF,TGTGCCAGCAGATCCTCCGGGACAGGGTACACCTACGAGCAGTACTTC
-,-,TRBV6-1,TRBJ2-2,CASSPTSASNTGELFF,TGTGCCAGCAGCCCAACTAGTGCCTCGAACACCGGGGAGCTGTTTTTT
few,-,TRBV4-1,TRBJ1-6,CASSQGPGDYSPLHF,TGCGCCAGCAGCCAAGGACCGGGGGACTATTCACCCCTCCACTTT
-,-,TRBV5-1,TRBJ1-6,CASSPRITDSPLHF,TGCGCCAGCAGCCCCCGAATAACGGATTCACCCCTCCACTTT
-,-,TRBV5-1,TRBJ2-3,CASSLDQGSTDTQYF,TGCGCCAGCAGCTTGGATCAGGGTAGCACAGATACGCAGTATTTT
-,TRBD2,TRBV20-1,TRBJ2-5,CSAKRGANQETQYF,TGCAGTGCAAAGCGGGGGGCAAACCAAGAGACCCAGTACTTC
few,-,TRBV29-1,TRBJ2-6,CSVEDVVSAGANVLTF,TGCAGCGTTGAAGATGTCGTTAGTGCTGGGGCCAACGTCCTGACTTTC
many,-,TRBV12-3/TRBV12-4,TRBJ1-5,CASSPGFPPQHF,TGTGCCAGCAGTCCAGGGTTCCCGCCCCAGCATTTT
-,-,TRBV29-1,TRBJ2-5,CSLSAPDPRETQYF,TGCAGCCTATCTGCCCCAGACCCAAGAGAGACCCAGTACTTC
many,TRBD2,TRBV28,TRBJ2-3,CASSSMEASGSLDTQYF,TGTGCCAGCAGTTCCATGGAGGCTAGCGGGAGCCTAGATACGCAGTATTTT
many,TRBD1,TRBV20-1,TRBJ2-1,CSARARDSSYNEQFF,TGCAGTGCTAGAGCAAGGGACAGTTCCTACAATGAGCAGTTCTTC
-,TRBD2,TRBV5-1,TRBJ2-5,CASSEGGVRRETQYF,TGCGCCAGCAGCGAGGGAGGGGTGAGGAGGGAGACCCAGTACTTC
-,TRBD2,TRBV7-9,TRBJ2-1,CASSPMTGGAYNEQFF,TGTGCCAGCAGCCCCATGACGGGAGGGGCTTACAATGAGCAGTTCTTC
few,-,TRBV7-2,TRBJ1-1,CASSLVRDTPRAFF,TGTGCCAGCAGCTTAGTTAGGGACACCCCCCGAGCTTTCTTT
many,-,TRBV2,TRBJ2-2,CASSAGFGTGELFF,TGTGCCAGCAGTGCCGGGTTTGGAACCGGGGAGCTGTTTTTT
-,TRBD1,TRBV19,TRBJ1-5,CASSSTASGQLNQPQHF,TGTGCCAGTAGTTCAACTGCTTCGGGACAGCTAAATCAGCCCCAGCATTTT
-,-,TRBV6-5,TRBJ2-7,CASSYTPGAYEQYF,TGTGCCAGCAGTTACACGCCAGGGGCCTACGAGCAGTACTTC
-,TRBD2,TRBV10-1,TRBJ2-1,CASSEYRTSGMGNEQFF,TGCGCCAGCAGTGAGTACCGGACTAGCGGGATGGGTAATGAGCAGTTCTTC
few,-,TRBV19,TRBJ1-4,CASSDPPATNEKLFF,TGTGCCAGTAGTGATCCACCAGCAACTAATGAAAAACTGTTTTTT
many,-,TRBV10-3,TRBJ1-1,CAISDPGQGSTEAFF,TGTGCCATCAGTGACCCGGGCCAGGGAAGCACTGAAGCTTTCTTT
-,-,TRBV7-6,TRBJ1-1,CASTPGVGNTEAFF,TGTGCCAGCACCCCGGGGGTGGGGAACACTGAAGCTTTCTTT
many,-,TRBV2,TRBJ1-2,CASRVGTQGYTF,TGTGCCAGCAGGGTCGGGACGCAAGGCTACACCTTC
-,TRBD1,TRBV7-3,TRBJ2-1,CASSLMTGGNEQFF,TGTGCCAGCAGCCTCATGACAGGGGGCAATGAGCAGTTCTTC
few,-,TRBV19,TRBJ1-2,CASSRQLDTGRYGYTF,TGTGCCAGTAGTCGCCAATTGGACACCGGACGCTATGGCTACACCTTC
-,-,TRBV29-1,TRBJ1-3,CSAFSGGRSGNTIYF,TGCAGCGCCTTCTCAGGAGGCCGTTCTGGAAACACCATATATTTT
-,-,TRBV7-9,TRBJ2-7,CASSYPGQIYEQYF,TGTGCCAGCAGCTACCCGGGACAAATCTACGAGCAGTACTTC
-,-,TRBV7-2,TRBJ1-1,CASSPVYPRDTEAFF,TGTGCCAGCAGCCCCGTTTACCCGAGGGACACTGAAGCTTTCTTT
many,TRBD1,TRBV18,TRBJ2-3,CASSPRTGEGTDTQYF,TGTGCCAGCTCACCCCGGACAGGAGAGGGCACAGATACGCAGTATTTT